The 15 T cell receptor beta chains given below trace back to one sample, sequenced in a study of PD-1 blockade in classical Hodgkin lymphoma. The assay was immunoSEQ multiplex PCR, and TCRdb's table has in-frame clones only and misses some. The sample shows more than 20,000 clones, less than 75% of them seen only once. Documented time point: cycle 4 day 1 (C4D1), after 6 weeks of nivolumab. Each patient experienced a relapse that followed autologous stem cell transplantation, and brentuximab vedotin exposure varied. This material consisted of peripheral blood mononuclear cells (PBMCs), taken before the fourth cycle of nivolumab. The receptors come from a human donor with classical Hodgkin lymphoma.

This sequence joins TRBV6-6 and TRBJ1-1, with no clear D. The CDR3 has 13 residues. Germline CDR1 reads MNHNY; CDR2 reads SVGAGI (reference sequence). Trimming took 2 bases from V and 2 from J, leaving 6 bases between them. CDR3 in amino acids: CASSYVPNTEAFF. DNA for the CDR3: TGTGCCAGCAGTTACGTACCCAACACTGAAGCTTTCTTT.

The rearrangement uses TRBV10-3 and TRBJ2-1, with D maybe TRBD2 (6 bases). Germline V gene lookup returns CDR1 ENHRY and CDR2 SYGVKD. The CDR3 contains 14 residues. The V end lost 2 bases, the J end lost 9 bases, and 14 bases lay between the germline ends. This chain's CDR3 is CAISERGGISEQFF. DNA of the CDR3: TGTGCCATCAGTGAGAGGGGCGGGATCAGTGAGCAGTTCTTC.

This clone is categorized as medium-sized. This chain connects TRBV6-5 to TRBJ2-1; D assignment may be TRBD1 or TRBD2 (5 bases each). Germline CDR1 and CDR2: MNHEY and SVGAGI. The CDR3 has 11 amino acids. V was trimmed by 7 bases and J by 9 bases, leaving 10 bases between them. The CDR3 DNA is TGTGCCAGCATTTCGGGGCCTGAGCAGTTCTTC. Its translation is CASISGPEQFF.

The gene calls are TRBV28 and TRBJ2-7; the match to TRBD2 covers 7 bases. Per germline, CDR1 MDHEN and CDR2 SYDVKM. V shed 5 bases and J 0 bases; nucleotides not matched to a gene: 10. The CDR3 runs 16 residues. The DNA of the CDR3 is TGTGCCAGCAGTACCCCCTCTAGCGGTAGCTCCTACGAGCAGTACTTC. It is translated as CASSTPSSGSSYEQYF.

The rearrangement links TRBV27 to TRBJ2-6, with D possibly being TRBD1 or TRBD2 (6 bases each). Germline CDR1 and CDR2: MNHEY and SMNVEV (reference sequence). V lost 5 bases to trimming and J lost 3 bases, with 26 bases between them. The CDR3 extends over 20 amino acids. The CDR3 region has the DNA TGTGCCAGCAGTCCACTAGACACCGGGGGCTCCTTCATTGGGGCCAACGTCCTGACTTTC. Its translation: CASSPLDTGGSFIGANVLTF.

The chain couples TRBV29-1 to TRBJ2-1; 8 nucleotides align to TRBD2. V shed 1 base, J shed 10 bases, and the junction held 9 bases outside the gene matches. The germline gives CDR1 SQVTM, CDR2 ANQGSEA. There are 14 residues in the CDR3. CDR3: CSVEGREAYLEQFF. In DNA form, the CDR3 reads TGCAGCGTTGAAGGGCGGGAGGCCTATCTAGAGCAGTTCTTC.

This rearrangement joins TRBV4-2 to TRBJ2-6, with 11 bases that match TRBD2. There are 20 residues in the CDR3. The germline V gene encodes CDR1 LGHNA and CDR2 YNFKEQ. V dropped 1 base and J dropped 2; count of bases not matched to a gene: 10. This CDR3 is CASSQGEIPLAGAGANVLTF. CDR3 coding DNA: TGTGCCAGCAGCCAAGGGGAAATTCCACTAGCGGGGGCTGGGGCCAACGTCCTGACTTTC.

The V gene is TRBV7-8, the J gene TRBJ1-2; 8 bases align to TRBD1. CDR1 and CDR2 (germline): SGHVS, FQNEAQ. The length of the CDR3 is 15 residues. J lost 2 bases, V lost 7 bases, and 9 bases had no gene match. The CDR3 reads CASTPSRGQNYGYTF. As DNA, the CDR3 is TGTGCCAGCACTCCAAGCAGGGGGCAAAACTATGGCTACACCTTC. Full variable domain (outside the CDR3, taken from reference TRBV7-8 and TRBJ1-2): GAGVSQSPRYKVAKRGQDVALRCDPISGHVSLFWYQQALGQGPEFLTYFQNEAQLDKSGLPSDRFFAERPEGSVSTLKIQRTQQEDSAVYLCASTPSRGQNYGYTFGSGTRLTVV.

CDR3 residues: CASSYTRGETQYF. The DNA of the CDR3 is TGTGCCAGCAGCTATACCAGGGGAGAGACCCAGTACTTC. This rearrangement joins TRBV6-5 to TRBJ2-5; possible D gene TRBD1, 6 bases. The CDR3 contains 13 residues. CDR1 MNHEY and CDR2 SVGAGI come from the germline V gene. Trimming shortened V by 6 bases and J by 4 bases, and 12 bases separated the two germline ends.

The chain carries TRBV19 and TRBJ2-7; no definite D call. The CDR3 loop spans 12 amino acids. V was shortened by 4 bases and J by 6 bases, with 10 bases between the two germline ends. Germline lookup yields CDR1 LNHDA and CDR2 SQIVND (reference sequence). CDR3 in amino acids: CASSSWSREQYF. CDR3 bases: TGTGCCAGTAGTAGTTGGAGTCGCGAGCAGTACTTC.

The chain uses TRBV5-4 and TRBJ2-7; 10 nucleotides match TRBD1. Trimming at V came to 3 bases and at J to 4 bases, leaving 7 bases not matched to a gene. CDR1 SGHNT and CDR2 YYREEE come from the germline V gene (reference sequence). CDR3 length equals 15 residues. The CDR3 loop is CASSSPGQGFYEQYF. CDR3 in DNA: TGTGCCAGCAGCTCCCCGGGACAGGGGTTTTACGAGCAGTACTTC.

V is TRBV11-2 and J is TRBJ1-6; 8 bases fit TRBD1. Germline CDR1 is SGHAT and CDR2 is FQNNGV. The CDR3 length is 15 residues. The V and J ends lost 3 bases and 7 bases, in that order; junction bases with no gene match: 5. This chain's CDR3 is CASSLARGPNSPLHF. CDR3 in DNA: TGTGCCAGCAGCTTGGCCAGGGGGCCCAATTCACCCCTCCACTTT.

The chain carries TRBV5-4 and TRBJ2-3; D not certain. The CDR3 runs to 14 residues. Germline CDR1 and CDR2: SGHNT and YYREEE (reference sequence). The ends were cut back, 3 bases at V and 1 base at J, with 9 bases in the middle. CDR3 amino acids: CASSSGARTDTQYF. The CDR3 bases are TGTGCCAGCAGCTCCGGAGCCCGCACAGATACGCAGTATTTT.

This clone was observed once. One end of the junction does not line up with germline, which may come from a read error. The rearrangement joins TRBV9 to TRBJ2-3; D is ambiguous. The CDR3 spans 15 residues. Germline V gene sequence: CDR1 SGDLS, CDR2 YYNGEE. The CDR3 loop is CASSVMGRSTDTRYF. CDR3 nucleotide sequence: TGTGCCAGCAGCGTGATGGGCAGAAGCACAGATACGCGGTATTTT.

The V gene is TRBV2, the J gene TRBJ2-7; D gene ambiguous. CDR1 is SNHLY, CDR2 FYNNEI, per germline. The CDR3 is 12 amino acids. Trimming removed 8 bases from V and 8 bases from J, with 16 bases in between. The CDR3 DNA sequence: TGTGCCAGCCGGGTCAACCCCTTTAAGCAGTACTTC. Its protein product is CASRVNPFKQYF.